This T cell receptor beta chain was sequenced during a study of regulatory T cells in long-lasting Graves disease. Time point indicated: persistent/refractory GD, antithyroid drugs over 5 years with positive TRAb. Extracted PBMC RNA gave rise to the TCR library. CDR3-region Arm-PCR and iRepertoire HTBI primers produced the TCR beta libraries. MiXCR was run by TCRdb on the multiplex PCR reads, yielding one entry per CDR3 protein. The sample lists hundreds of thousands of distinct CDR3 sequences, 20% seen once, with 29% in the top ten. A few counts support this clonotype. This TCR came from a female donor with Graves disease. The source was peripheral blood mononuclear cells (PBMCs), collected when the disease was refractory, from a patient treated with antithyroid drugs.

The CDR3 loop reads CSARAGYSYEQYF. In nucleotides, the CDR3 is TGCAGTGCTAGGGCGGGATACTCCTACGAGCAGTACTTC. V is TRBV20-1 and J is TRBJ2-7; weak D call: TRBD2 (6 bases). The CDR3 length is 13 residues. V dropped 3 bases and J dropped 0 bases, with 9 bases sitting between them. Germline CDR1 and CDR2: DFQATT and SNEGSKA (reference sequence).